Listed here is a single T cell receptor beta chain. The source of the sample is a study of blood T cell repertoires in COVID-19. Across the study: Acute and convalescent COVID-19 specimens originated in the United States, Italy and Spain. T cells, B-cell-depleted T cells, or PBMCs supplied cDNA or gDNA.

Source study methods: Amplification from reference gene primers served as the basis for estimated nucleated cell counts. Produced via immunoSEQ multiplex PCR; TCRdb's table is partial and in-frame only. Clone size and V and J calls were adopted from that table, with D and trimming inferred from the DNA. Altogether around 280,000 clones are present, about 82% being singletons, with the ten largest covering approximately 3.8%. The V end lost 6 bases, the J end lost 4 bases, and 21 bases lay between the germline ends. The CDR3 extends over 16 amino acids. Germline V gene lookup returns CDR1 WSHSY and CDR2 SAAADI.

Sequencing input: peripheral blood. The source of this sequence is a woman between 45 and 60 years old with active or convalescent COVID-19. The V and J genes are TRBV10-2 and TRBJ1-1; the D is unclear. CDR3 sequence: CASSKISTGGITEAFF. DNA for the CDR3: TGCGCCAGCAGCAAAATTTCGACGGGTGGTATCACTGAAGCTTTCTTT.